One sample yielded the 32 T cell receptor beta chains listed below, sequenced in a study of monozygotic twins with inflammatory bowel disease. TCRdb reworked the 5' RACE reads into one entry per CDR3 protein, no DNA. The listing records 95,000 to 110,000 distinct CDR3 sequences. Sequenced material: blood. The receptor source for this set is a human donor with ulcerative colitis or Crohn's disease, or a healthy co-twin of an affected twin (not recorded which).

The CDR3 here is CASSLLRKGGRNNEHFF. The rearrangement links TRBV5-5 to TRBJ2-1; TCRdb names TRBD2, which stays unverified in the absence of DNA. Germline assignment: CDR1 SGHKS and CDR2 YYEKEE (reference sequence). This CDR3 comprises 17 residues.

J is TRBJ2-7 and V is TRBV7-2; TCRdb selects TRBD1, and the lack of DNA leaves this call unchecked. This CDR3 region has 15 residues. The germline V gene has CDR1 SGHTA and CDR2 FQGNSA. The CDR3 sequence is CASSTSKGTQYEQYF.

CDR3 region: CASTGQPYEQYF. This rearrangement joins TRBV6-2 or TRBV6-3 to TRBJ2-7. From germline, CDR1 is MNHEY and CDR2 SVGEGT. This CDR3 spans 12 amino acids.

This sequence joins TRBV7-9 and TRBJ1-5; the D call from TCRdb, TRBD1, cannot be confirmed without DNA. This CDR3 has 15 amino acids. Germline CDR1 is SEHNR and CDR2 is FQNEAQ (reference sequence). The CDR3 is CASSLGQGSNQPQHF. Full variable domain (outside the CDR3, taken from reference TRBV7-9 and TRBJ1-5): DTGVSQNPRHKITKRGQNVTFRCDPISEHNRLYWYRQTLGQGPEFLTYFQNEAQLEKSRLLSDRFSAERPKGSFSTLEIQRTEQGDSAMYLCASSLGQGSNQPQHFGDGTRLSIL.

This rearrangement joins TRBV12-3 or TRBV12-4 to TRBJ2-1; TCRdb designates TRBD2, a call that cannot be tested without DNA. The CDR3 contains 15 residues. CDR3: CASRGLAGGLNEQFF.

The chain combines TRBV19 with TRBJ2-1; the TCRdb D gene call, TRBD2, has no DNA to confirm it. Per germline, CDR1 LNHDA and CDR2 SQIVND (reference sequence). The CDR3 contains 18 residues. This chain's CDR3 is CATSGLAKVGGVRNEQFF.

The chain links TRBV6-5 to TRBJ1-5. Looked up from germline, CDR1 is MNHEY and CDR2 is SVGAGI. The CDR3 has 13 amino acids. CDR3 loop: CASSLRQNQPQHF.

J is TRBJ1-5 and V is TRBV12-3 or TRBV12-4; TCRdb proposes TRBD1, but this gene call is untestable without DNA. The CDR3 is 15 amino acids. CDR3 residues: CASRPATGGNQPQHF.

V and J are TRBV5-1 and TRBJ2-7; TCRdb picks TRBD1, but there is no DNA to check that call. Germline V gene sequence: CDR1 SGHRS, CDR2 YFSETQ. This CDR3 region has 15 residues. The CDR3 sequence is CACSLEGGQGSEQYF.

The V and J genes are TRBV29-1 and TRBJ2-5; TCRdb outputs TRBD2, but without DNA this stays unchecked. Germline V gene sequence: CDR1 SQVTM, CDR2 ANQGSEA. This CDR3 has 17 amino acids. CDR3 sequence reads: CSVTPYSSGRDQETQYF.

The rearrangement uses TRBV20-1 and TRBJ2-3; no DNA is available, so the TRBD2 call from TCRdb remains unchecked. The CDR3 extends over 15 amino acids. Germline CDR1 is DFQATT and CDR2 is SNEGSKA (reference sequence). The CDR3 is CSARTSGGAADTQYF.

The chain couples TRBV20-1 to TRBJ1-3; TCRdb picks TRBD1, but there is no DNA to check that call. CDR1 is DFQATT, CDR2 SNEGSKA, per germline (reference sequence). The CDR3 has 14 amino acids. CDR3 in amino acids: CSATGQTLGNTIYF.

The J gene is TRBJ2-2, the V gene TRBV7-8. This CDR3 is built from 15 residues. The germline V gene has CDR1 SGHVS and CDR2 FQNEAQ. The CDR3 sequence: CASSLSSILTGELFF.

Here the CDR3 reads CSALVLNNQPQHF. This chain uses TRBV20-1 with TRBJ1-5. The CDR3 length is 13 residues. Germline V CDR1 and CDR2: DFQATT, SNEGSKA (reference sequence).

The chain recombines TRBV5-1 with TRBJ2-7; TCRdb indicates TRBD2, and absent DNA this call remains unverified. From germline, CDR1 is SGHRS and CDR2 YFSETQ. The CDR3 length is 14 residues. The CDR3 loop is CASSLSGSLYEQYF. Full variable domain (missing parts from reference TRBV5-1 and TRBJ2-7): KAGVTQTPRYLIKTRGQQVTLSCSPISGHRSVSWYQQTPGQGLQFLFEYFSETQRNKGNFPGRFSGRQFSNSRSEMNVSTLELGDSALYLCASSLSGSLYEQYFGPGTRLTVT.

Here the CDR3 reads CASSLAVGTNYGYTF. The chain joins TRBV12-3 or TRBV12-4 to TRBJ1-2. This CDR3 contains 15 residues.

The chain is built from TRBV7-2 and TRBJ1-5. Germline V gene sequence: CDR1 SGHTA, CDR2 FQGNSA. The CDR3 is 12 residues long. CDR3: CASSSNNQPQHF. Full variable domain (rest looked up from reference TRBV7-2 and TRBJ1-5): GAGVSQSPSNKVTEKGKDVELRCDPISGHTALYWYRQSLGQGLEFLIYFQGNSAPDKSGLPSDRFSAERTGGSVSTLTIQRTQQEDSAVYLCASSSNNQPQHFGDGTRLSIL.

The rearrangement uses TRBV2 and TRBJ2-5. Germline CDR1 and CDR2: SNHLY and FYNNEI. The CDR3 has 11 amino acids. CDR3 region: CASREQETQYF. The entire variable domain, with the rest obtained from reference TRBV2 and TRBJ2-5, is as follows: EPEVTQTPSHQVTQMGQEVILRCVPISNHLYFYWYRQILGQKVEFLVSFYNNEISEKSEIFDDQFSVERPDGSNFTLKIRSTKLEDSAMYFCASREQETQYFGPGTRLLVL.

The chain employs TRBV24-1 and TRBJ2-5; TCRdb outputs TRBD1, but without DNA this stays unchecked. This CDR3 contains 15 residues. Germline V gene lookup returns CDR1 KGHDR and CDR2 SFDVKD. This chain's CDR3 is CATSVVGQGAVTQYF.

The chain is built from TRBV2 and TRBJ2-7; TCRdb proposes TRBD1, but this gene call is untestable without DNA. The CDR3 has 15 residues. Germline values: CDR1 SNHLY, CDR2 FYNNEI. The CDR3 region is CASSDPGTAKNEQYF. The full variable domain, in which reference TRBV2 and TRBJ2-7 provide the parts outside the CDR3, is EPEVTQTPSHQVTQMGQEVILRCVPISNHLYFYWYRQILGQKVEFLVSFYNNEISEKSEIFDDQFSVERPDGSNFTLKIRSTKLEDSAMYFCASSDPGTAKNEQYFGPGTRLTVT.

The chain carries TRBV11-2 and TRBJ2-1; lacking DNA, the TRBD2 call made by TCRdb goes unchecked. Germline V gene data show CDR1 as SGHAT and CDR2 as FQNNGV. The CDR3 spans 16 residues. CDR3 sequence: CASSFGGGTLYNEQFF.

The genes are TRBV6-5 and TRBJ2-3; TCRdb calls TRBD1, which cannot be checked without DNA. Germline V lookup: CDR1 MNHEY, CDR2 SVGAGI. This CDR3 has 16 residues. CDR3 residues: CASSYSSGGLTDTQYF.

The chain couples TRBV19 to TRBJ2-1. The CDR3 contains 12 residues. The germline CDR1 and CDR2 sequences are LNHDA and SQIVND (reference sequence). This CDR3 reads CASSQNMVEQFF.

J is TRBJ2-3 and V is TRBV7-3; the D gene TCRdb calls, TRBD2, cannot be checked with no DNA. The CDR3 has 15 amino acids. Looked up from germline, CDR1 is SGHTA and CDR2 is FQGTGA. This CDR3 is CASSLGQRGADTQYF.

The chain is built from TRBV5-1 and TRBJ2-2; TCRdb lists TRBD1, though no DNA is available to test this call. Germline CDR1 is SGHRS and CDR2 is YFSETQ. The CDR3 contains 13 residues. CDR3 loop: CASSSWTGRELFF.

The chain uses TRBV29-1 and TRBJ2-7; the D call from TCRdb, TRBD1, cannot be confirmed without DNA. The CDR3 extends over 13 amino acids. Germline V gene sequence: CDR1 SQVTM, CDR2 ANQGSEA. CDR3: CSVEGARAYEQYF.

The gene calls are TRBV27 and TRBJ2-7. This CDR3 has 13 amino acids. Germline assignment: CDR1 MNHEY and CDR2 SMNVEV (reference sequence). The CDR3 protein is CASSFDGSYEQYF.

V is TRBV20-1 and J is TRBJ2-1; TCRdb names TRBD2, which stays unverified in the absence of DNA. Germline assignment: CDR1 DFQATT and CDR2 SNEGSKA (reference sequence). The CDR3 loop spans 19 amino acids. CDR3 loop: CSARDLFEVLADSYNEQFF.

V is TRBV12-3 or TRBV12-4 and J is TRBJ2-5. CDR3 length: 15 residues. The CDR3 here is CASSLPGSVGETQYF.

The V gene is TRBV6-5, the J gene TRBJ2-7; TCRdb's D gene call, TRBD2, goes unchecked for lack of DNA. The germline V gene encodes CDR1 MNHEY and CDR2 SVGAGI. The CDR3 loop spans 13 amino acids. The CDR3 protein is CASSYVGSYEQYF.

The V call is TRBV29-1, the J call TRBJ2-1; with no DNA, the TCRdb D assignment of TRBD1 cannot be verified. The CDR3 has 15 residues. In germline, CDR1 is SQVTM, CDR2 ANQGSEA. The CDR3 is CSVDLRQGARNEQFF.

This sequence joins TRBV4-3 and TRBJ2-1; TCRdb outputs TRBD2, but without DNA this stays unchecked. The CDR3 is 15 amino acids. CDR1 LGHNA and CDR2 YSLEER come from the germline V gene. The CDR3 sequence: CASSRTAGGIGMQFF.